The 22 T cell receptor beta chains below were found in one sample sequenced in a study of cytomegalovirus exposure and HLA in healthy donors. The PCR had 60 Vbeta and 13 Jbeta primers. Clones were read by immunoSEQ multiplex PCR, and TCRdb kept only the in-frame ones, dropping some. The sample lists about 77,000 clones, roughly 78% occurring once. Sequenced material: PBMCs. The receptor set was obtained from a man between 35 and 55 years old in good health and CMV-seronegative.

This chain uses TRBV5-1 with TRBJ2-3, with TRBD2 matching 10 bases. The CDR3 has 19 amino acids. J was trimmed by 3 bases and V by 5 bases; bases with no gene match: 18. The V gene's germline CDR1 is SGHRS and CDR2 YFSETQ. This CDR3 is CASSSRGASGRPRTDTQYF. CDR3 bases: TGCGCCAGCAGTTCTCGGGGGGCTAGCGGGAGACCACGAACAGATACGCAGTATTTT.

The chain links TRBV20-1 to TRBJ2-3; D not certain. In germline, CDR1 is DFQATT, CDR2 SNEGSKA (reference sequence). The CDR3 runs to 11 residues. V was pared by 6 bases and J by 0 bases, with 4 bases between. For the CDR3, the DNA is TGCAGTGCGCAGAGCACAGATACGCAGTATTTT. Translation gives CSAQSTDTQYF.

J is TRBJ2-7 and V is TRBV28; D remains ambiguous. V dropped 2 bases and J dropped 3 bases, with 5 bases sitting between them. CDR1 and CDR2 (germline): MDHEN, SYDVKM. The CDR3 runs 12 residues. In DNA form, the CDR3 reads TGTGCCAGCAGTTTACCCCACTACGAGCAGTACTTC. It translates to CASSLPHYEQYF.

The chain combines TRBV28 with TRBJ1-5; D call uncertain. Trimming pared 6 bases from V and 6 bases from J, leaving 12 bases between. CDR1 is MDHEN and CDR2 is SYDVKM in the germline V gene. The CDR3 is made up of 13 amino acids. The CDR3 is CASRTHSGQPQHF. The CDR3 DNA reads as TGTGCCAGCAGAACGCACTCAGGTCAGCCCCAGCATTTT.

The CDR3 sequence is CASSLRGHGYGYTF. For the CDR3, the DNA is TGTGCCAGCAGCTTACGAGGTCACGGCTATGGCTACACCTTC. V gene TRBV7-2 combines with J gene TRBJ1-2, with D uncertain. V lost 2 bases to trimming and J lost 4 bases, with 11 bases between them. Germline V gives CDR1 SGHTA, CDR2 FQGNSA. The CDR3 is 14 residues long. Drawing the rest from reference TRBV7-2 and TRBJ1-2, the complete variable domain is GAGVSQSPSNKVTEKGKDVELRCDPISGHTALYWYRQSLGQGLEFLIYFQGNSAPDKSGLPSDRFSAERTGGSVSTLTIQRTQQEDSAVYLCASSLRGHGYGYTFGSGTRLTVV.

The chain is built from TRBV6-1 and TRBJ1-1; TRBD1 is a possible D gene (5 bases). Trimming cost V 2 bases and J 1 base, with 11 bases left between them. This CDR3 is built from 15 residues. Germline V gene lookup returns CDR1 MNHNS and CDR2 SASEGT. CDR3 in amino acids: CASSERWGGNTEAFF. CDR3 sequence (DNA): TGTGCCAGCAGTGAAAGGTGGGGGGGGAACACTGAAGCTTTCTTT.

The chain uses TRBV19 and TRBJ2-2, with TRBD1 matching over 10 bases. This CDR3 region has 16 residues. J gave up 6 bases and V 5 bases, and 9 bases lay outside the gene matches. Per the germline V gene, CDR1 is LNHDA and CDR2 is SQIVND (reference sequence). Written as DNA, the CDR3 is TGTGCCAGTAGTGGGGACAGGGGATCAGGCGCCGGGGAGCTGTTTTTT. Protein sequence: CASSGDRGSGAGELFF.

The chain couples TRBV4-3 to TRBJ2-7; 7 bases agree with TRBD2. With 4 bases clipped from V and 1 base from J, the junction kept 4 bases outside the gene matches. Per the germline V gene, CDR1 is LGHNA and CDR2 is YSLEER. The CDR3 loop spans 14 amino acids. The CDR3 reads CASSRQRGSYEQYF. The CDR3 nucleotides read TGCGCCAGCAGCCGGCAGCGGGGATCCTACGAGCAGTACTTC.

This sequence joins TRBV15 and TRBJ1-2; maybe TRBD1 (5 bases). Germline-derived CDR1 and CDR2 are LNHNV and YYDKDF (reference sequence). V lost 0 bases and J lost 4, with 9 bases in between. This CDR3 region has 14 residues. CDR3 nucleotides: TGTGCCACCAGCAGAGAGGGGGGGGTCTATGGCTACACCTTC. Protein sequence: CATSREGGVYGYTF.

The CDR3 nucleotides read TGTGCCAGCAGTGAATCCAGGGCTCTCGGGGAGCTGTTTTTT. It encodes CASSESRALGELFF. This chain links TRBV2 with TRBJ2-2; tentative D call: TRBD1 (5 bases). The germline V gene has CDR1 SNHLY and CDR2 FYNNEI. This CDR3 is 14 amino acids long. V was trimmed by 2 bases and J by 7 bases, leaving 11 bases between them.

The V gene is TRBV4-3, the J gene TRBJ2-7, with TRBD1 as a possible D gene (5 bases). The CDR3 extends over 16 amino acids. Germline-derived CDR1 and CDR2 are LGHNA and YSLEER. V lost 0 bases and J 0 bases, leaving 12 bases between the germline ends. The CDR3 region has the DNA TGCGCCAGCAGCCAAGAAGCGCAGGGCGGCTCCTACGAGCAGTACTTC. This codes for CASSQEAQGGSYEQYF.

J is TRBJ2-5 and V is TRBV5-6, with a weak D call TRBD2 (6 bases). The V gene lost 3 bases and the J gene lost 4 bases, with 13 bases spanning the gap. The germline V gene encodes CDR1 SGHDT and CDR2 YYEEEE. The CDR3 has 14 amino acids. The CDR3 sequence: CASSSTSGAETQYF. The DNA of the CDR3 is TGTGCCAGCAGCTCGACTAGTGGTGCAGAGACCCAGTACTTC.

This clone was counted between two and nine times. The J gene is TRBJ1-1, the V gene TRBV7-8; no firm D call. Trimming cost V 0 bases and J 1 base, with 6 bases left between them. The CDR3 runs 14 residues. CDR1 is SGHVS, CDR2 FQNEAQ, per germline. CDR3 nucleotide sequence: TGTGCCAGCAGCTTAGCCGTCAGGAACACTGAAGCTTTCTTT. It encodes CASSLAVRNTEAFF.

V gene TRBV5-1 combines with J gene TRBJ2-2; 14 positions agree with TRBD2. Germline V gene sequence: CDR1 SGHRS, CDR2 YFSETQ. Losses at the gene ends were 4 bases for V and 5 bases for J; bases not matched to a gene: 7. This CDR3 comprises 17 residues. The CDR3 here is CASSPGLAGVNTGELFF. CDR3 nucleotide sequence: TGCGCCAGCAGCCCGGGACTAGCGGGAGTTAATACCGGGGAGCTGTTTTTT.

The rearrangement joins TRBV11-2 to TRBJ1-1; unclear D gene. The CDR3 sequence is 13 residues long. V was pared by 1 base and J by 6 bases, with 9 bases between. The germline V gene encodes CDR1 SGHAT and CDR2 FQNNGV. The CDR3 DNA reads TGTGCCAGCAGCTTAGCGGGAAGGGCTGAAGCTTTCTTT. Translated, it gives CASSLAGRAEAFF.

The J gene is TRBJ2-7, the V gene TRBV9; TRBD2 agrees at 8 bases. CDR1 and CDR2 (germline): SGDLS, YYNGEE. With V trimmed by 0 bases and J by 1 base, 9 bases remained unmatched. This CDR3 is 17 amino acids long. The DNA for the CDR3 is TGTGCCAGCAGCGTAGAAGGTAGCGGGATACCGTCCTACGAGCAGTACTTC. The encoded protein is CASSVEGSGIPSYEQYF.

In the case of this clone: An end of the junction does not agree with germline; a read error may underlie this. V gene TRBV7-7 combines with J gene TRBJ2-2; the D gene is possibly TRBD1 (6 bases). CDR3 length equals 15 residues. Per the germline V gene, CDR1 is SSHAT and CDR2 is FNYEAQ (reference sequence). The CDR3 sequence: CASSPGTPNTGELFF. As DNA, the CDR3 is TGTGCTAGCAGCCCCGGGACACCGAACACCGGGGAGCTGTTTTTT.

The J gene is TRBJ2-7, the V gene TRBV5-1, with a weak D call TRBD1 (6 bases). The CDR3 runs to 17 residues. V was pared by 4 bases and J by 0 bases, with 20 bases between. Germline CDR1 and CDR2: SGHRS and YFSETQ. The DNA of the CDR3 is TGCGCCAGCAGCACGTCTCACGGTGGACAGAACTCCTACGAGCAGTACTTC. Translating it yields CASSTSHGGQNSYEQYF.

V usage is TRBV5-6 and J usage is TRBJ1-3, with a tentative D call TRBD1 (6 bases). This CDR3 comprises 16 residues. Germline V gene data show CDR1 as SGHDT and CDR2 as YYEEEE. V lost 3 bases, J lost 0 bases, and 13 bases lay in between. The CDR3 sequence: CASSSSMGASGNTIYF. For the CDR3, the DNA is TGTGCCAGCAGCTCCTCAATGGGGGCCTCTGGAAACACCATATATTTT.

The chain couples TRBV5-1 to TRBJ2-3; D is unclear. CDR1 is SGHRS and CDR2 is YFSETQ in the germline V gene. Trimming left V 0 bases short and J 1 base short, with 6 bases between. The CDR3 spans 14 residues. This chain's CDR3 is CASSLAVGTDTQYF. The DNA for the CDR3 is TGCGCCAGCAGCTTGGCCGTCGGCACAGATACGCAGTATTTT.

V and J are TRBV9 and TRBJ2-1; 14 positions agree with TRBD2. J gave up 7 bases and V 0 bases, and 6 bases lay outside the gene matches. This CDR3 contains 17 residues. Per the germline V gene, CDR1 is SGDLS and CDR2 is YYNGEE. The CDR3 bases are TGTGCCAGCAGCGTAGGTGCGGGGACTAGCGGGAGTAATGAGCAGTTCTTC. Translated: CASSVGAGTSGSNEQFF.

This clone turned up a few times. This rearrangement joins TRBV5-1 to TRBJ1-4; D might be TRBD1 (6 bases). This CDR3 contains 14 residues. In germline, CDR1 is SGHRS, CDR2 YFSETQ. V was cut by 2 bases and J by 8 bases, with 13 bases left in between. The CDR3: CASSLPGAGEKLFF. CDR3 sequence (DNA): TGCGCCAGCAGCTTACCAGGGGCCGGGGAAAAACTGTTTTTT. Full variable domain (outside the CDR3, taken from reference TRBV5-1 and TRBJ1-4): KAGVTQTPRYLIKTRGQQVTLSCSPISGHRSVSWYQQTPGQGLQFLFEYFSETQRNKGNFPGRFSGRQFSNSRSEMNVSTLELGDSALYLCASSLPGAGEKLFFGSGTQLSVL.